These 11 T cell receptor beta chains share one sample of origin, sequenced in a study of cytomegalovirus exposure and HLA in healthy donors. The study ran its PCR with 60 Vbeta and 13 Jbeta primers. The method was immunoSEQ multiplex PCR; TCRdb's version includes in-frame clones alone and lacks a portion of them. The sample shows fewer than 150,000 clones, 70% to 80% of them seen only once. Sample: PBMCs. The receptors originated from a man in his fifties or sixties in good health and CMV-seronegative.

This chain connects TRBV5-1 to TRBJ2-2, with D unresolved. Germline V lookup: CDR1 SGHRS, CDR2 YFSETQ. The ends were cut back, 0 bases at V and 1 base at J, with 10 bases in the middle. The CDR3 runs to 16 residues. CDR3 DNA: TGCGCCAGCAGCTTGGGTTTCCAGCGGAACACCGGGGAGCTGTTTTTT. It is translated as CASSLGFQRNTGELFF.

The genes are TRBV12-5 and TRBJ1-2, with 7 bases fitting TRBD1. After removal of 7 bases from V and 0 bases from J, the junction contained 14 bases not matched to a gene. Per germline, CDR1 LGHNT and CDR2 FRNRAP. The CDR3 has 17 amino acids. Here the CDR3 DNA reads TGTGCTAGTGCCCAACGACAGGGTGCATATCCTAACTATGGCTACACCTTC. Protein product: CASAQRQGAYPNYGYTF.

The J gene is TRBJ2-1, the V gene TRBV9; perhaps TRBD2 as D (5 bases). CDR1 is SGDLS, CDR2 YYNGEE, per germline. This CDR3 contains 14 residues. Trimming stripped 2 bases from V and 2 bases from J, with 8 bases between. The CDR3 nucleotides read TGTGCCAGCAGCGTTCTCGGGACCTACAATGAGCAGTTCTTC. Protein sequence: CASSVLGTYNEQFF.

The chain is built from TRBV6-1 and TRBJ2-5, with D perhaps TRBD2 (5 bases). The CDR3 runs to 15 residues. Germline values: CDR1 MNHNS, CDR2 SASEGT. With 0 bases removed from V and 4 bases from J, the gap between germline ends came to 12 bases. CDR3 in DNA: TGTGCCAGCAGTGAAGCGCTCGGGAAAGGAGAGACCCAGTACTTC. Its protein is CASSEALGKGETQYF.

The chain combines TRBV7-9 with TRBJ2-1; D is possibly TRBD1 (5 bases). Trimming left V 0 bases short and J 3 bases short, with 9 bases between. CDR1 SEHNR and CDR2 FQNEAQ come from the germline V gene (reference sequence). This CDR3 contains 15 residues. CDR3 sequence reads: CASSLAGARYNEQFF. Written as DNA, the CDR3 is TGTGCCAGCAGCTTAGCAGGGGCGCGCTACAATGAGCAGTTCTTC.

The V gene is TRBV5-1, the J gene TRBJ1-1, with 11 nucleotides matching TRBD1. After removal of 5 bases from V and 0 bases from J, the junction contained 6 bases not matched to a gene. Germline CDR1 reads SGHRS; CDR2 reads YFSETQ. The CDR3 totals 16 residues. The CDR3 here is CASRRTGGGMNTEAFF. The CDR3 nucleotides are TGCGCCAGCAGGCGGACAGGGGGCGGCATGAACACTGAAGCTTTCTTT.

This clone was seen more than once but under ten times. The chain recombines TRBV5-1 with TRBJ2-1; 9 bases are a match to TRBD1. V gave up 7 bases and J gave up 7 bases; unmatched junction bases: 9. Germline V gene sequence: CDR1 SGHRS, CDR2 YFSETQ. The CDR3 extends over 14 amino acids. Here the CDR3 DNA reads TGCGCCAGCGCCGGGACAGGGAATGTAAATGAGCAGTTCTTC. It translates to CASAGTGNVNEQFF.

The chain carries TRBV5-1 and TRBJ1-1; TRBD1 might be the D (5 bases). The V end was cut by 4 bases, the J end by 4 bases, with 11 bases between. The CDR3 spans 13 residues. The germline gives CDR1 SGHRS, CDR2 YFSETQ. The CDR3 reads CASSAGRGTEAFF. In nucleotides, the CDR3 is TGCGCCAGCAGCGCGGGGCGGGGCACTGAAGCTTTCTTT.

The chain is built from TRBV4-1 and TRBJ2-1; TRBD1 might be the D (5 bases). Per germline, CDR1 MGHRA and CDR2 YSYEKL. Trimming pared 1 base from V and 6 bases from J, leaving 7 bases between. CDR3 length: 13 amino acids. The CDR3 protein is CASSQVQGNEQFF. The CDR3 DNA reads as TGCGCCAGCAGCCAAGTTCAGGGCAATGAGCAGTTCTTC.

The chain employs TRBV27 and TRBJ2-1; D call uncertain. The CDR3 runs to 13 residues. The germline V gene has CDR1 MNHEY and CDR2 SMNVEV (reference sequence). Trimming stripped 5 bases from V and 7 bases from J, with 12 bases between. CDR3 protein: CASSLWPSNEQFF. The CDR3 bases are TGTGCCAGCAGTCTTTGGCCCTCAAATGAGCAGTTCTTC.

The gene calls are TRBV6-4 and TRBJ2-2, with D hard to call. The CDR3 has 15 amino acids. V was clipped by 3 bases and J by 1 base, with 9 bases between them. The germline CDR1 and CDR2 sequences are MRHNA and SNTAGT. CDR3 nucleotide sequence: TGTGCCAGCAGTGAGAACAGACAGAACACCGGGGAGCTGTTTTTT. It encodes CASSENRQNTGELFF.